This note documents a single TCR beta chain sequence. What it recognizes is unknown. The data belong to a study of T cell responses to AZD1222 COVID-19 vaccine. Generated by immunoSEQ multiplex PCR, the TCRdb table keeps only in-frame clones and is missing some. The sample has under 150,000 clones; 82% are singletons. Broader study findings: Only after the peak T cell response were repertoires sampled. The donor cohort was predominantly white British with a female majority, and clonal diversity may have been underestimated. Reports say nearly half of spike-specific TCRs go after unmutated variant regions.

The sample was peripheral blood, taken on day 0 of MenACWY control vaccination. The sequence came from an adult in good health.

The CDR3 DNA is TGTGCCAGCAGCTTAGCACGGAACGAGCAGTACTTC. Its translation is CASSLARNEQYF. The chain is built from TRBV11-2 and TRBJ2-7; the D is unclear. The CDR3 has 12 residues. Trimming cost V 1 base and J 5 bases, with 6 bases left between them. Germline V gene lookup returns CDR1 SGHAT and CDR2 FQNNGV.